This TCR beta chain was profiled in a study of cytomegalovirus exposure and HLA in healthy donors. CDR1 and CDR2 from the germline V gene are SGHTA and FQGTGA. Trimming removed 5 bases from V and 4 bases from J; junction bases left unmatched: 7. The CDR3 consists of 14 residues. As to this clone: Its antigen is unknown.

Study-level results: For most TCR sequences rarity was the rule, although some public TCRs occurred in many donors. A few chains tied to CMV proved CMV antigen-specific in vitro. According to a later analysis, donors in an Asian-associated ancestry cluster reportedly had fewer N-insertions than the approximately 670-donor mean.

When sampled, the donors appeared nominally healthy, though they likely had unrecorded immune exposures. The PCR was carried out with 60 Vbeta primers and 13 Jbeta primers. TCRdb's copy holds only in-frame clones and misses some; the assay was immunoSEQ multiplex PCR. Of 70,000 to 95,000 clones listed, approximately 76% are singletons. This TCR derives from a man under 40 in good health and CMV-seropositive. The V call is TRBV7-3, the J call TRBJ1-1; 7 nucleotides line up with TRBD1. Sequencing was carried out using PBMCs. The CDR3 DNA reads TGTGCCAGCAGCAAACAGGGGTACTCCACTGAAGCTTTCTTT. It is translated as CASSKQGYSTEAFF. The full variable domain, with the rest looked up from reference TRBV7-3 and TRBJ1-1, is GAGVSQTPSNKVTEKGKYVELRCDPISGHTALYWYRQSLGQGPEFLIYFQGTGAADDSGLPNDRFFAVRPEGSVSTLKIQRTERGDSAVYLCASSKQGYSTEAFFGQGTRLTVV.